This entry concerns a single T cell receptor beta chain. Its antigen remains undetermined. The input lacks base qualities; no much larger clone sits a single base away. What this sample's time point label stands for: baseline before oral tofacitinib. Lesional scalp punch biopsies and peripheral blood were obtained from alopecia areata patients. PBMCs were isolated by density centrifugation and stained for CD3, CD4 and CD8, and CD4+ and CD8+ T cells were sorted on a FACSAria. The source of the sample is a study of CD8+ T cells in alopecia areata (dated by TCRdb to 2017 to 2018). Regarding the complete study: Treated patients were enrolled in an open-label pilot trial of oral tofacitinib at 5 to 10 mg twice daily for moderate-to-severe alopecia areata. Patients received tofacitinib for 6 to 18 months and were then followed off drug for 6 months to check for delayed response and recurrence. In both human patients and the C3H/HeJ mouse model, the study applied high-throughput TCRbeta sequencing to look at T cell clonal expansion in alopecia areata. Scalp tissue and sorted CD4+ and CD8+ peripheral blood T cells from patchy and totalis/universalis alopecia areata patients and from healthy controls were covered by human TCRbeta sequencing. Tofacitinib-treated patients had biopsies at baseline and at 4 and 24 weeks of treatment, with a later scalp biopsy in several patients. Scalp clonality was compared across normal scalp (n=4), patchy alopecia areata scalp (n=8), and alopecia totalis/universalis scalp (n=8). RNA was obtained with the PAXgene miRNA kit for fixed scalp, the miRNeasy kit for PBMCs, and the RNeasy kit for mouse skin. Amplification of TCRbeta CDR3 regions was done by immunoSEQ multiplex PCR using 35 Vbeta forward primers and 13 Jbeta reverse primers.

Results and caveats for the whole study, not just this receptor: Compared with mice, TCR sequences shared between patients were less clear, possibly partly because of HLA diversity across the patient population. Resident alphabeta T cells in normal human skin are also sequenced, complicating scalp TCR repertoire analysis, unlike mouse skin dominated by gammadelta T cells. Compared with normal scalp, lesional scalp, particularly in alopecia totalis/universalis, had higher clonality and more expanded CD8+ clones, which suggests antigenic drive.

The library was generated by the immunoSEQ multiplex PCR assay. RNA was extracted from all samples and reverse transcribed into cDNA as template for TCR sequencing. SuperScript III was used for first-strand cDNA synthesis, primed with a 2:1 mix of oligo-dT and random hexamers. A synthetic immune receptor repertoire was used to assess amplification bias, and residual bias was removed computationally. Per the authors' processing: Raw reads were preprocessed for error removal, and CDR3 was defined according to IMGT conventions as running from the conserved cysteine to phenylalanine. Clonality was computed as 1 minus the Shannon entropy, with the entropy normalized by log2 of the number of productive unique TCRs. CD4 or CD8 identity of scalp clones was inferred by cross-referencing scalp TCRbeta sequences with sorted blood CD4 and CD8 repertoires. Sourced from immuneACCESS, this table was stored by TCRdb with only in-frame sequences that have V and J called. A share of the clones is absent; for the studies checked, an unresolved V gene accounts for under half, and the remainder has no known explanation. That table gives V, J and clone size, and the DNA gave D and trimming. The sample table contains about 180,000 clones; only one count was recorded for around 63% of them. The ten largest clones add up to about 1.5% of the sample.

The source of this sequence is a human donor with alopecia areata. The sequenced sample was CD4+ T cells sorted from blood, obtained at week 0.

The CDR3 region has the sequence CASSTQGASNQPQHF. The bases are TGTGCCAGCAGCACTCAGGGGGCTAGCAATCAGCCCCAGCATTTT. The chain joins TRBV5-6 to TRBJ1-5; 8 central nucleotides agree with TRBD1. From the germline V gene, CDR1 is SGHDT and CDR2 is YYEEEE. From its cysteine to its phenylalanine, the CDR3 spans 15 amino acids. CDR3 DNA only is kept here, 45 bases in frame from base 1. Compared with germline, V lacks 4 bases and J lacks 0 bases; bases without a gene match: 3.